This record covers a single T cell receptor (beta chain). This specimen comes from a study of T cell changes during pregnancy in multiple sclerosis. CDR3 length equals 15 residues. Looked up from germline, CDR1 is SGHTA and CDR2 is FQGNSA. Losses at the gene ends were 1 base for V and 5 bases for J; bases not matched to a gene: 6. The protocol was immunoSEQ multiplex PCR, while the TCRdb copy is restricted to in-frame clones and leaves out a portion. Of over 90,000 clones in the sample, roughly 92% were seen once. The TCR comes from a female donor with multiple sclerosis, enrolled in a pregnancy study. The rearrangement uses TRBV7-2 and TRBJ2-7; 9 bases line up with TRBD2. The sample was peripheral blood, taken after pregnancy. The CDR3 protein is CASSLGLAGFNEQYF. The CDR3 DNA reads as TGTGCCAGCAGCTTAGGGCTAGCGGGATTCAACGAGCAGTACTTC.